This T cell receptor (beta chain) was documented in a study of cytomegalovirus exposure and HLA in healthy donors. The PCR contained 60 Vbeta and 13 Jbeta primers. The method was immunoSEQ multiplex PCR; TCRdb's version includes in-frame clones alone and lacks a portion of them. The sample contains 120,000 or so clones, around 81% of which appear only once. Sequenced sample: PBMCs. This sequence originates from a middle-aged woman in good health and CMV-seronegative.

CDR3 in amino acids: CSVSAEFGYGYTF. CDR3 DNA sequence: TGCAGCGTTTCTGCGGAATTTGGGTATGGCTACACCTTC. The chain links TRBV29-1 to TRBJ1-2; D is unclear. This CDR3 is built from 13 residues. Germline CDR1 SQVTM, CDR2 ANQGSEA. Trimming took 5 bases from V and 5 from J, leaving 15 bases between them. The full variable domain, rest sourced from reference TRBV29-1 and TRBJ1-2, is SAVISQKPSRDICQRGTSLTIQCQVDSQVTMMFWYRQQPGQSLTLIATANQGSEATYESGFVIDKFPISRPNLTFSTLTVSNMSPEDSSIYLCSVSAEFGYGYTFGSGTRLTVV.